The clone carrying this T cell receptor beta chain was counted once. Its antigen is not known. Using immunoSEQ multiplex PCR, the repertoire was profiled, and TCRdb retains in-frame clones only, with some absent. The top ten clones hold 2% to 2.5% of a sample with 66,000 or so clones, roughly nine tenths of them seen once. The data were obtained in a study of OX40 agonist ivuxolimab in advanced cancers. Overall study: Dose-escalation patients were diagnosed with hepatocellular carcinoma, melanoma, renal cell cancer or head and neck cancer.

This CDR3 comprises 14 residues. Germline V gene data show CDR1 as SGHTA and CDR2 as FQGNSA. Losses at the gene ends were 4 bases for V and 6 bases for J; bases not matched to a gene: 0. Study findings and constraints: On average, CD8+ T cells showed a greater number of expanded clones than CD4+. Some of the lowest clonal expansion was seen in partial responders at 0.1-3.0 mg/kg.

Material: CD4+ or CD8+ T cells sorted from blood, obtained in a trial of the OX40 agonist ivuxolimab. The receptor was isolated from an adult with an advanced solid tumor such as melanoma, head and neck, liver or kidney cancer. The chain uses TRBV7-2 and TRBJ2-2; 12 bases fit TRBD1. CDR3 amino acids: CASSWDRGPGELFF. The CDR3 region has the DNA TGTGCCAGCAGCTGGGACAGGGGGCCCGGGGAGCTGTTTTTT.